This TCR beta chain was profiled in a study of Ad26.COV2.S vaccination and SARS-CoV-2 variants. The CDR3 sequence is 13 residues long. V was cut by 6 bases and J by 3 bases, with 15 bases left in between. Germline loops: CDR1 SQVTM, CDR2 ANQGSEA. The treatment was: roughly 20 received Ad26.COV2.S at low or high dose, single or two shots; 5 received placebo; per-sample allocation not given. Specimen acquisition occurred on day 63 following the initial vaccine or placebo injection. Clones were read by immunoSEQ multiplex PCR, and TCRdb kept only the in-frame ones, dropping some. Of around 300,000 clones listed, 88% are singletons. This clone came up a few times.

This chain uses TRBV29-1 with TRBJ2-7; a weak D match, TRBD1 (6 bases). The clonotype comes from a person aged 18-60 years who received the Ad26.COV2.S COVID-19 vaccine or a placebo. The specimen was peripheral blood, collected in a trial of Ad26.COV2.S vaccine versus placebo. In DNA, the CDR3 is TGCAGCGTATTGACGGCCAGGGGCTACGAGCAGTACTTC. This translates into CSVLTARGYEQYF.